This T cell receptor (beta chain) derives from a study of identical twins. TCRdb processed the 5' RACE reads anew with MiXCR; each CDR3 protein has one entry. The sample includes 450,000 or so distinct CDR3 sequences, roughly 26% of them seen just once. The CDR3 has 12 amino acids. The germline V and J ends were trimmed by 5 bases and 5 bases, with 12 bases remaining between them. The germline gives CDR1 SQVTM, CDR2 ANQGSEA. Many counts were recorded for this clonotype. Another study also made use of these data, one on T cells expressing NK-cell markers.

The rearrangement joins TRBV29-1 to TRBJ1-1; D unresolved. This clonotype originated in a woman under 30 in good health. What was sequenced was CD4+ T cells sorted from blood. The CDR3 region has the DNA TGCAGCGTTATTGAGGGAGGAACTGAAGCTTTCTTT. It is translated as CSVIEGGTEAFF.